This TCR beta chain was recovered during a study of graft-versus-host responses after intestinal transplantation. Study-wide background: Recipients received multivisceral, liver-intestinal, or isolated intestinal transplants. The whole recipient group had anti-thymocyte globulin induction followed by tacrolimus and steroids for around 3 years. General study findings and limits: Researchers found GvH clones in recipient marrow, and some showed up first in ileum or blood.

This clone appeared a single time. The antigen remains undetermined. Using immunoSEQ multiplex PCR, the repertoire was profiled, and TCRdb retains in-frame clones only, with some absent. Found here are 40,000 to 55,000 clones, 90% to 95% of them singletons; the top ten hold 4.4%. The sequence came from a human patient who received an intestinal transplant, so some T cells may come from the graft donor. The sample was PBMCs, taken 524 days after transplant.

The CDR3 region is CASSIDGGPNTEAFF. The CDR3, as DNA: TGTGCCAGTAGTATAGACGGGGGACCGAACACTGAAGCTTTCTTT. The V and J genes are TRBV19 and TRBJ1-1; a possible D gene is TRBD1 (5 bases). Trimming left V 0 bases short and J 1 base short, with 9 bases between. From germline, CDR1 is LNHDA and CDR2 SQIVND (reference sequence). This CDR3 region has 15 residues. Filled out from reference TRBV19 and TRBJ1-1, the complete variable domain reads DGGITQSPKYLFRKEGQNVTLSCEQNLNHDAMYWYRQDPGQGLRLIYYSQIVNDFQKGDIAEGYSVSREKKESFPLTVTSAQKNPTAFYLCASSIDGGPNTEAFFGQGTRLTVV.